This note documents a single T cell receptor beta chain sequence. This receptor's antigen is unknown. It has no much larger one-base neighbor in the sample; base qualities were not kept. This specimen comes from a study of T cells in Graves' hyperthyroidism and ophthalmopathy (dated by TCRdb to between 2018 and 2020). General notes on the study: Peripheral blood samples were taken at the time of initial diagnosis, prior to any treatment. TCR V-J signatures able to tell the groups apart were searched for in a discovery cohort of about a hundred patients, of whom more than 40 had Graves' ophthalmopathy and about 60 had stable Graves' hyperthyroidism. Prospective prediction of ophthalmopathy was tested in an independent validation cohort of fewer than 20 hyperthyroidism patients and some 17 patients who later progressed to ophthalmopathy. The 100 discovery patients were randomly divided into training and test sets at a 7:3 ratio. In more than five Graves' hyperthyroidism patients, the study also compared T-cell repertoires from thyroid tissue with T-cell repertoires from blood. After blood sampling, hyperthyroidism patients were treated with methimazole at a starting dose of 30 mg daily, and ophthalmopathy patients were treated with high-dose intravenous methylprednisolone. The paper describes TCR Vbeta CDR3 sequencing of around 130 peripheral blood samples, made up of 43 ophthalmopathy patients, more than 70 hyperthyroidism patients and 17 progressor patients. Findings and caveats that apply to the study as a whole: In validation, the model predicted progression to ophthalmopathy with 55% to 71% sensitivity and approximately 78% specificity, a median of 6.5 months before onset. Most expanded thyroid clonotypes (frequency above 0.001) were also detected in blood, suggesting blood repertoires may reflect thyroid immune responses. No statistical method was used to set the sample size in advance, and investigators knew the group allocation. In cross-validation, a model built on a 13 V-J signature told ophthalmopathy apart from stable hyperthyroidism with under 90% sensitivity and around 81% specificity, and in testing the same model reached 80%/75%.

Graves' hyperthyroidism was defined as stable when no progression to ophthalmopathy occurred over 18 months of follow-up. The hyperthyroidism patients were between 18 and 65 years old and newly diagnosed, with a disease duration of less than 2 months. Patients with uncontrolled infections, other autoimmune diseases, pregnancy or lactation were excluded. Clinical symptoms, serum thyroxine and TRAb, thyroid ultrasound, and orbital computed tomography formed the basis for the diagnoses. PBMCs were separated from 8 to 10 ml of fresh peripheral blood using Ficoll-Paque density gradient centrifugation. Trizol reagent was used to extract total RNA, and RNA quality was then checked on an Agilent 2100 Bioanalyzer. The TCR beta CDR3 regions were amplified from RNA transcripts. For the first round of RT-PCR on the TCR CDR3, the HTBI primer set was used together with the Qiagen OneStep RT-PCR kit. Libraries were constructed in a second round of multiplex PCR, after which size selection and purification were performed. Paired-end sequencing of the libraries was performed with 100 bp reads on an Illumina HiSeq2000. Per the source publication's procedure: Raw data were processed with SOAPnuke, discarding reads with adapters, uncalled bases, mean Phred below 15, or no exact constant-primer or identifier match. COPE v1.2.5 was used to merge high-quality paired reads, and clonotypes were defined as unique nucleotide sequences. Clonotypes were aligned to IMGT TRBV, TRBD and TRBJ reference segments using MiTCR v1.1. Only V-J combinations with frequency above 0.0001, covering 98% to 99.2% of repertoires, were analysed. The TCS score was defined as the ratio of F50 (clonal expansion) to E x V (chaos), calculated using BLOSUM62-based TCRdist between CDR3 peptides within each V-J. Welch's t-statistics and random forest reduced 450 to 600 V-J features to 13, which were used in a naive Bayes classifier (R e1071). Thyroid-blood repertoire similarity was quantified with the Morisita-Horn index. Starting from the raw public reads, TCRdb applied fastp trimming at Q25, assembled clones with MiXCR and retained in-frame beta chains. Identical CDR3 protein sequences are pooled into one entry, listed with their most common genes and DNA. TCRdb, not the original authors, processed these V and J calls. This sample lists roughly 710,000 distinct CDR3 sequences; 35% were detected once. The top ten clones comprise roughly 30% of the sample.

The sequencing sample was made of blood. The TCR comes from a middle-aged woman with Graves' hyperthyroidism.

The CDR3 is CSASIPGQRSPYEQYF. The DNA sequence reads TGCAGTGCTAGTATCCCGGGACAGAGGTCCCCCTACGAGCAGTACTTC. The V gene is TRBV20-1 and the J gene is TRBJ2-7; 7 middle bases align to TRBD1. The germline V gene encodes CDR1 DFQATT and CDR2 SNEGSKA (reference sequence). The CDR3 runs 16 amino acids, cysteine and phenylalanine included. CDR3 DNA is the only sequence kept; it has 48 bases, read in frame from the first base. At the junction V is shortened by 3 bases and J by 2 bases; bases outside the gene matches: 13.